The rows below give T cell receptor beta chains drawn from one sample of a study of cytomegalovirus exposure and HLA in healthy donors. Data came from immunoSEQ multiplex PCR; TCRdb stores just in-frame clones and leaves some out. The sample carries roughly 100,000 clones, approximately 76% recorded once. Sample: PBMCs. These receptor sequences come from a man in his forties or fifties in good health and CMV-seronegative. Each CDR3 is given with its conserved first and last residue. The D gene is left open where the match is weak. Only part of the rows carry a size: once, few, many, or a class if the clone is expanded.

>-|TRBV4-1|TRBD1|14|TRBJ1-2
TGCGCCAGCAGCCCTAGGACAGGGGGCTATGGCTACACCTTC
CASSPRTGGYGYTF
>-|TRBV27|TRBD2|15|TRBJ2-1
TGTGCCAGCACGTTATCCGGGACTAGCGGCTTAGGGCAGTTCTTC
CASTLSGTSGLGQFF
>few|TRBV2|TRBD2|14|TRBJ2-5
TGTGCCGTACCAAGAGTGGGACTAGGAGCGACCCAGTACTTC
CAVPRVGLGATQYF
>-|TRBV28|-|14|TRBJ1-2
TGTGCCAGCAGTAAGGGAGCCATTTTGCAGTCGTACACCTTC
CASSKGAILQSYTF
>-|TRBV11-3|-|17|TRBJ2-1
TGTGCCAGCAGCTTAGATCCGGCGGGAAGCTCCTACAATGAGCAGTTCTTC
CASSLDPAGSSYNEQFF
>-|TRBV5-1|TRBD1|12|TRBJ1-2
TGCGCCAGCAGAGGGGACAGGGGTGGCTACACCTTC
CASRGDRGGYTF
>once|TRBV7-2|TRBD2|16|TRBJ2-1
TGTGCCAGCAGCTCGTCGGTTGCGGGAGTCCGTCAGGAGCAGTTCTTC
CASSSSVAGVRQEQFF
>-|TRBV9|TRBD2|15|TRBJ2-2
TGTGCCAGCGGAACTAGCGCGGGAGGGGGCGGGGAGCTGTTTTTT
CASGTSAGGGGELFF
>-|TRBV2|TRBD1|13|TRBJ2-7
TGTGCCAGCAGACCGGACAGGGGGCAGAAGCAGTACTTC
CASRPDRGQKQYF
>-|TRBV11-1|TRBD1|17|TRBJ2-1
TGTGCCAGCAGCTTAGGTTTGGTAGGGACAGGGGGTAATGAGCAGTTCTTC
CASSLGLVGTGGNEQFF
>-|TRBV10-3|TRBD1|13|TRBJ1-1
TGTGCCATCACCGGGACAGGGGGCGGTGAAGCTTTCTTT
CAITGTGGGEAFF
>-|TRBV6-5|TRBD1|14|TRBJ1-2
TGTGCCAGCAGTCTCGACAGGGAGGTCTATGGCTACACCTTC
CASSLDREVYGYTF
>once|TRBV28|TRBD1|13|TRBJ2-7
TGTGCCAGCAGTACAGGGGTGCCCGGCGAGCAGTACTTC
CASSTGVPGEQYF
>-|TRBV27|-|15|TRBJ2-5
TGTGCCAGCAGTCTAGCCCGAGAGTGGAGAGAGACCCAGTACTTC
CASSLAREWRETQYF
>-|TRBV6-5|-|12|TRBJ1-6
TGTGCCAGCACGCGAGGGAATTCACCCCTCCACTTT
CASTRGNSPLHF
>-|TRBV19|TRBD2|12|TRBJ2-3
TGTGCCAGCTCGGGGGGACCTAATACGCAGTATTTT
CASSGGPNTQYF
>-|TRBV19|-|15|TRBJ1-5
TGTGCCAGTAGTATTCCCGGGGGGGCCCCCCAGCCCCAGCATTTT
CASSIPGGAPQPQHF
>-|TRBV5-4|-|13|TRBJ1-2
TGTGCCAGCTCTCGGACAGCGGTCTATGGCTACACCTTC
CASSRTAVYGYTF
>-|TRBV30|TRBD1|14|TRBJ1-2
TGTGCCTCCTCCCCGACAGGGGGGGACTATGGCTACACCTTC
CASSPTGGDYGYTF
>-|TRBV18|TRBD1|15|TRBJ1-5
TGTGCCAGCTCAGCGACAGGGAGAAACTATCAGCCCCAGCATTTT
CASSATGRNYQPQHF
>-|TRBV11-3|-|12|TRBJ1-5
TGTGCCAGCAGCTTAGCCCCTTCTGCCCAGCATTTT
CASSLAPSAQHF
>-|TRBV5-4|-|13|TRBJ2-1
TGTGCCAGCAGCTTGACGCGGAACAATGAGCAGTTCTTC
CASSLTRNNEQFF
>-|TRBV7-9|-|15|TRBJ2-2
TGTTCCAGCAGCGTTCCCGGGACTGCCACCGGGGAGCTGTTTTTT
CSSSVPGTATGELFF
>-|TRBV5-5|TRBD1|12|TRBJ1-1
TGTGCCAGCATCGAACAGGGGGCTGAAGCTTTCTTT
CASIEQGAEAFF
>-|TRBV7-8|-|14|TRBJ2-7
TGTGCCAGCAGCTTAAAAGGGGGGGGGTACGAGCAGTACTTC
CASSLKGGGYEQYF
>-|TRBV27|TRBD2|14|TRBJ2-7
TGTGCCAGCAGCCGGGGACTACTCACCTACGAGCAGTACTTC
CASSRGLLTYEQYF
>-|TRBV5-1|TRBD2|14|TRBJ2-7
TGCGCCAGCAGCTTTAGCGGGAGGTTTGACGAGCAGTACTTC
CASSFSGRFDEQYF
>-|TRBV19|-|16|TRBJ2-1
TGTGCCAGTAGTATTTTTAGCGGCGCCCCCTACAATGAGCAGTTCTTC
CASSIFSGAPYNEQFF
>-|TRBV14|-|14|TRBJ1-2
TGTGCCAGCAGCCGGCAGGGGCGAGTCTATGGCTACACCTTC
CASSRQGRVYGYTF
>-|TRBV30|-|14|TRBJ2-3
TGTGCCTGGAGACTAGGAACTATCACAGATACGCAGTATTTT
CAWRLGTITDTQYF
>-|TRBV6-4|TRBD2|16|TRBJ2-1
TGTGCCAGCAGTGATGGCCCTAGCGGGGGTTCCGGTGAGCAGTTCTTC
CASSDGPSGGSGEQFF
>-|TRBV11-2|TRBD2|14|TRBJ2-3
TGTGCCAGCAGCCTTAGCGGGGGAAAAAATACGCAGTATTTT
CASSLSGGKNTQYF
>-|TRBV18|-|13|TRBJ2-3
TGTGCCAGCTCACCTCAGGGATCAGATACGCAGTATTTT
CASSPQGSDTQYF
>-|TRBV5-6|TRBD1|16|TRBJ2-3
TGTGCCAGCCTTAAAGGGGACAGGGGATTCCCAGATACGCAGTATTTT
CASLKGDRGFPDTQYF
>few|TRBV27|-|13|TRBJ2-7
TGTGCCAGCAGTTTTGGACACTCGTACGAGCAGTACTTC
CASSFGHSYEQYF
>few|TRBV4-1|-|13|TRBJ1-4
TGCGCCAGCAGCCAAGCGGACTCGGAAAAACTGTTTTTT
CASSQADSEKLFF
>-|TRBV10-1|-|13|TRBJ2-1
TGCGCCAGCAGCGACAGGCTGTACAATGAGCAGTTCTTC
CASSDRLYNEQFF
>-|TRBV5-4|-|15|TRBJ2-1
TGTGCCAGCAGCGATGGCCCCGACTCCTACAATGAGCAGTTCTTC
CASSDGPDSYNEQFF
>few|TRBV19|-|14|TRBJ1-5
TGTGCCAGTAGTAGGGAGGGAGGCGGCCAGCCCCAGCATTTT
CASSREGGGQPQHF
>-|TRBV28|-|14|TRBJ1-1
TGTGCCAGCAGTTTATTCTCATTGGGCGATGAAGCTTTCTTT
CASSLFSLGDEAFF
>-|TRBV4-3|-|22|TRBJ1-3
TGCGCCAGCAGCCAAGGGACCCCAGGGTTCTATGGGATAATAGACTCTGGAAACACCATATATTTT
CASSQGTPGFYGIIDSGNTIYF
>-|TRBV18|-|16|TRBJ2-7
TGTGCCAGCTCACCACCGGGAGGTGTAGCTTTTTACGAGCAGTACTTC
CASSPPGGVAFYEQYF
>few|TRBV11-2|-|16|TRBJ1-2
TGTGCCAGCACCCTTAATATTGGGACTCCTAACTATGGCTACACCTTC
CASTLNIGTPNYGYTF
>-|TRBV6-5|TRBD1|14|TRBJ1-2
TGTGCCAGCAGGTTGACAGGGGTCCACAATGGCTACACCTTC
CASRLTGVHNGYTF
>-|TRBV12-5|-|13|TRBJ2-7
TGTGCTAGTGGTTTGGACGGCTCCTACGAGCAGTACTTC
CASGLDGSYEQYF
>-|TRBV6-5|-|15|TRBJ1-4
TGTGCCAGCAGTTACTCGGACAGAGCTAATGAAAAACTGTTTTTT
CASSYSDRANEKLFF
>-|TRBV10-3|-|12|TRBJ2-7
TGTGCCATCAGTGACAGGGGTCGGGAGCAGTACTTC
CAISDRGREQYF
>-|TRBV28|TRBD2|15|TRBJ2-7
TGTGCCAGCAGTCCGCAATCGGGAGGGCAAAGCGAGCAGTACTTC
CASSPQSGGQSEQYF
>-|TRBV7-8|TRBD1|17|TRBJ2-5
TGTGCCAGCAGCTTAACCCACGGGAACAGGGGGTTAGAGACCCAGTACTTC
CASSLTHGNRGLETQYF
>-|TRBV9|TRBD2|15|TRBJ2-1
TGTGCCAGCAGCGTGGGTCTAGCGGAAAACAATGAGCAGTTCTTC
CASSVGLAENNEQFF